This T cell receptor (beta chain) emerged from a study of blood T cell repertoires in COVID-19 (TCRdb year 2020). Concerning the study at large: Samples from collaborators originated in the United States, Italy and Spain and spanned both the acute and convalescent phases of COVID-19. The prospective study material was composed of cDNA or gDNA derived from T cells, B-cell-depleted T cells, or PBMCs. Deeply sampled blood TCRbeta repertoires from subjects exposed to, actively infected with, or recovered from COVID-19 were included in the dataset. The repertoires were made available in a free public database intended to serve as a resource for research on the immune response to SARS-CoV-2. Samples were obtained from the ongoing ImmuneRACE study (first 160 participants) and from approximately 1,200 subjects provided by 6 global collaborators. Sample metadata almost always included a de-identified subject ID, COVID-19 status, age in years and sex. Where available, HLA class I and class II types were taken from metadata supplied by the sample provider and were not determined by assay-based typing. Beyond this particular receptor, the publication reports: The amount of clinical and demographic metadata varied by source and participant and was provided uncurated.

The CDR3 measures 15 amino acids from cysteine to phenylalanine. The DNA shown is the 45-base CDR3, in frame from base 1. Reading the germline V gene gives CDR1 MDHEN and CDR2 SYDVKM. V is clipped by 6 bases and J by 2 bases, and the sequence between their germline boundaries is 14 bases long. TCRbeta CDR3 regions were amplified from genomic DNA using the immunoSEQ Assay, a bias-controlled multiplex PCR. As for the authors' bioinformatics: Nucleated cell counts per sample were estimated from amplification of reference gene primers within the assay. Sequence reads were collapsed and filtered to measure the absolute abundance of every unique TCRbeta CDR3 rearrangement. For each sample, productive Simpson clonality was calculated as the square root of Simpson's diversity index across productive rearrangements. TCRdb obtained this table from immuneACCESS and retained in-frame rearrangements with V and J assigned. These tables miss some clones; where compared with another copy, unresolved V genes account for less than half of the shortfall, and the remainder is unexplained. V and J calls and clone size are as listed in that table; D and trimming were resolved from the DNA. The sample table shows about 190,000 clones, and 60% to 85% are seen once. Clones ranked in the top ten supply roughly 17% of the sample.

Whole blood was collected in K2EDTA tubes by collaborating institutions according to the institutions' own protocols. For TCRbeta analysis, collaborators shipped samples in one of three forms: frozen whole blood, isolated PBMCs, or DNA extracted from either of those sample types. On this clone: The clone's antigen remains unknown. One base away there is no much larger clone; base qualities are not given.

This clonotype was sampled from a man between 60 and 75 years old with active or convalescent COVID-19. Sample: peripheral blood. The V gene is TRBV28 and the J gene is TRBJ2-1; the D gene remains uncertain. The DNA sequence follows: TGTGCCAGCAGCCCTTCCAGTCTTCCCTACAATGAGCAGTTCTTC. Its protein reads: CASSPSSLPYNEQFF.